This is a list of T cell receptor beta chains from one sample in a study of T cell changes during pregnancy in multiple sclerosis. The method was immunoSEQ multiplex PCR; TCRdb's version includes in-frame clones alone and lacks a portion of them. Among 90,000 to 120,000 clones listed, around 90% were seen once. The material was peripheral blood, obtained in the third trimester of pregnancy. These receptor sequences come from a female donor in good health, enrolled as a control in a pregnancy study. The CDR3 runs from the conserved cysteine through the conserved F or W. A D gene is named only where the DNA matches it firmly. Size is stated for part of the rows, as once, few or many counts, or as a class when the clone is expanded.

v_call	clone_size	d_call	j_call	cdr3_aa	cdr3_nt
TRBV10-3	NA	NA	TRBJ2-2	CAISVYDGQTTGELFF	TGTGCCATCAGTGTATACGATGGACAGACCACCGGGGAGCTGTTTTTT
TRBV9	NA	TRBD1	TRBJ2-2	CASSVAQEGQGPNTGELFF	TGTGCCAGCAGCGTAGCCCAGGAAGGACAGGGGCCGAACACCGGGGAGCTGTTTTTT
TRBV27	NA	TRBD1	TRBJ2-7	CASSSLQGALYEQYF	TGTGCCAGCAGTTCCCTACAGGGGGCATTGTACGAGCAGTACTTC
TRBV5-4	NA	NA	TRBJ2-1	CASSLWLGQSSYNEQFF	TGTGCCAGCAGCTTGTGGCTAGGTCAAAGCTCCTACAATGAGCAGTTCTTC
TRBV11-2	NA	TRBD2	TRBJ2-3	CASSSGTSGRSTDTQYF	TGTGCCAGCAGCTCCGGGACTAGCGGGAGGAGCACAGATACGCAGTATTTT
TRBV30	few	NA	TRBJ1-1	CAWSGRRDTEAFF	TGTGCCTGGAGTGGGAGGAGGGACACTGAAGCTTTCTTT
TRBV7-2	NA	TRBD2	TRBJ2-2	CASSWGLAGGRNTGELFF	TGTGCCAGCAGCTGGGGACTAGCGGGGGGCAGGAACACCGGGGAGCTGTTTTTT
TRBV2	NA	NA	TRBJ1-2	CASSDWANGYTF	TGTGCCAGCAGTGACTGGGCTAATGGCTACACCTTC
TRBV7-9	NA	NA	TRBJ2-1	CASGGGLSYNEQFF	TGTGCCAGCGGGGGGGGCCTATCCTACAATGAGCAGTTCTTC
TRBV12-5	NA	TRBD1	TRBJ1-5	CASEDRANSNQPQHF	TGTGCTAGTGAGGACAGGGCGAATAGCAATCAGCCCCAGCATTTT
TRBV2	NA	TRBD1	TRBJ1-2	CASSEIFGQGDNYGYTF	TGTGCCAGCAGTGAAATTTTCGGACAGGGGGATAACTATGGCTACACCTTC
TRBV11-2	NA	NA	TRBJ1-2	CASSVSGGLNGYTF	TGTGCCAGCAGCGTTAGTGGGGGACTAAATGGCTACACCTTC
TRBV6-5	NA	NA	TRBJ2-7	CASRRGTNANYEQYF	TGTGCCAGCCGGAGAGGCACAAATGCTAACTACGAGCAGTACTTC
TRBV6-1	NA	NA	TRBJ1-3	CASSEETGNGNTIYF	TGTGCCAGCAGTGAAGAAACAGGGAATGGAAACACCATATATTTT
TRBV30	few	NA	TRBJ2-6	CAWSSGANVLTF	TGTGCCTGGAGTTCGGGGGCCAACGTCCTGACTTTC
TRBV6-1	once	NA	TRBJ2-7	CASSEDDRSYEQYF	TGTGCCAGCAGTGAAGACGACAGGTCCTACGAGCAGTACTTC
TRBV5-1	NA	TRBD1	TRBJ1-1	CASSLGGVNTEAFF	TGCGCCAGCAGCTTAGGGGGCGTGAACACTGAAGCTTTCTTT
TRBV11-3	NA	NA	TRBJ2-5	CASSLFWEGGTQETQYF	TGTGCCAGCAGCTTATTTTGGGAAGGGGGAACCCAAGAGACCCAGTACTTC
TRBV29-1	NA	TRBD1	TRBJ2-1	CSALGTANEQFF	TGCAGCGCTCTAGGGACAGCGAATGAGCAGTTCTTC
TRBV11-3	NA	NA	TRBJ2-2	CASSLVRDTGELFF	TGTGCCAGCAGCTTAGTGAGGGATACCGGGGAGCTGTTTTTT
TRBV9	NA	TRBD2	TRBJ2-5	CASSVALAGGETQYF	TGTGCCAGCAGCGTAGCACTAGCGGGGGGGGAGACCCAGTACTTC
TRBV19	NA	NA	TRBJ1-1	CASSSPGVNTEAFF	TGTGCCAGTAGTTCCCCGGGAGTGAACACTGAAGCTTTCTTT
TRBV19	NA	TRBD1	TRBJ1-3	CASSRFLTGAGNTIYF	TGTGCCAGTAGTCGTTTCCTGACAGGGGCCGGAAACACCATATATTTT
TRBV7-7	NA	NA	TRBJ2-2	CASSLDLTGELFF	TGTGCCAGCAGCTTAGATCTGACCGGGGAGCTGTTTTTT
TRBV11-3	NA	NA	TRBJ2-1	CASSLLTSISYNEQFF	TGTGCCAGCAGCTTATTAACGAGCATCTCCTACAATGAGCAGTTCTTC
TRBV20-1	few	NA	TRBJ1-1	CSATRQSEAFF	TGCAGTGCTACAAGACAGAGCGAAGCTTTCTTT
TRBV5-6	NA	NA	TRBJ1-1	CASSFRVVNTEAFF	TGTGCCAGCAGCTTCAGGGTCGTTAACACTGAAGCTTTCTTT
TRBV2	NA	TRBD2	TRBJ2-1	CASSDRGSTSGSSYNEQFF	TGTGCCAGCAGTGATAGGGGGAGCACTAGCGGAAGCTCCTACAATGAGCAGTTCTTC
TRBV30	NA	NA	TRBJ1-3	CAWSWRFSGNTIYF	TGTGCCTGGAGTTGGCGGTTCTCTGGAAACACCATATATTTT
TRBV7-2	few	TRBD2	TRBJ2-3	CASSSYTRGGSDTQYF	TGTGCCAGCAGCTCCTATACGCGGGGGGGGTCAGATACGCAGTATTTT
TRBV7-2	NA	NA	TRBJ2-7	CASSLHNYYEQYF	TGTGCCAGCAGCTTACACAACTACTACGAGCAGTACTTC
TRBV5-6	NA	TRBD1	TRBJ1-2	CASSFGQGVYYGYTF	TGTGCCAGCAGCTTCGGACAGGGGGTTTACTATGGCTACACCTTC
TRBV18	NA	NA	TRBJ1-1	CASSQSFVANTEAFF	TGTGCCAGCTCACAATCGTTCGTAGCGAACACTGAAGCTTTCTTT
TRBV14	once	NA	TRBJ1-1	CASSQYGQMNTEAFF	TGTGCCAGCAGCCAATACGGACAGATGAACACTGAAGCTTTCTTT
TRBV30	NA	NA	TRBJ2-5	CAWSVLGSAGIETQYF	TGTGCCTGGAGTGTACTCGGGTCTGCAGGGATAGAGACCCAGTACTTC
TRBV7-8	NA	TRBD1	TRBJ1-5	CASSRDRVQGQPQHF	TGTGCCAGCAGCCGAGACAGGGTTCAGGGTCAGCCCCAGCATTTT
TRBV7-6	NA	TRBD1	TRBJ1-1	CASGTQGAITEAFF	TGTGCCAGCGGGACACAGGGGGCAATCACTGAAGCTTTCTTT
TRBV4-3	NA	TRBD1	TRBJ2-5	CASSQGSRQGQETQYF	TGCGCCAGCAGCCAAGGGTCTAGACAGGGGCAAGAGACCCAGTACTTC
TRBV5-4	NA	TRBD2	TRBJ2-7	CASSPASGGSSYEQYF	TGTGCCAGCAGCCCAGCTAGCGGGGGGAGCTCCTACGAGCAGTACTTC